The text below deals with one TCR beta chain. No antigen is known for it. The CDR3 consists of 14 residues. Germline V gene data show CDR1 as MNHEY and CDR2 as SVGAGI. In the PCR, 60 Vbeta and 13 Jbeta primers were used. Using immunoSEQ multiplex PCR, the repertoire was profiled, and TCRdb retains in-frame clones only, with some absent. The table records over 85,000 clones, around 78% of them present only once. These data belong to a study of cytomegalovirus exposure and HLA in healthy donors. General study findings and limits: Listed as cytomegalovirus-associated were 150 to 200 TCR beta chains.

Sequencing was performed on PBMCs. The receptor was isolated from a man aged 30 to 39 in good health and CMV-seronegative. The chain combines TRBV6-5 with TRBJ1-4, with D perhaps TRBD1 (5 bases). CDR3 DNA: TGTGCTTCCCGGTCCGGGGCGCGGGGTGAAAAACTGTTTTTT. Translating gives CASRSGARGEKLFF.